The 13 T cell receptor beta chains reported below all come from one sample, sequenced in a study of T cells expressing NK-cell markers. TCRdb reprocessed the 5' RACE reads and keeps a single row for each CDR3 protein, giving no DNA. The listing contains around 380,000 distinct CDR3 sequences. Specimen: blood T cells: a sorted CD56 or NKG2C T cell subset, CD4+ or CD8+ T cells, or bulk PBMC T cells (not recorded which). These receptors originate from a woman aged 50 to 65 in good health.

The chain links TRBV6-2 or TRBV6-3 to TRBJ2-1; the D call from TCRdb, TRBD2, cannot be confirmed without DNA. The CDR3 has 15 residues. Per germline, CDR1 MNHEY and CDR2 SVGEGT. The CDR3 protein is CASSYSSGRTSGQFF.

The chain is built from TRBV7-6 and TRBJ2-1; as DNA is missing, the TRBD2 call by TCRdb cannot be tested. This CDR3 is 16 amino acids long. Germline values: CDR1 SGHVS, CDR2 FNYEAQ. The CDR3 protein is CASSGRWREISNEQFF.

V is TRBV6-5 and J is TRBJ2-7; TCRdb gives TRBD1 as the D gene, but with no DNA this cannot be confirmed. The CDR3 spans 14 residues. Germline CDR1 MNHEY, CDR2 SVGAGI. The chain's CDR3 is CASSLGTEYYEQYF.

The chain is built from TRBV6-5 and TRBJ1-4; the TRBD1 assignment by TCRdb is unverifiable without DNA. Germline V CDR1 and CDR2: MNHEY, SVGAGI. The CDR3 is 15 amino acids. This CDR3 is CASRVGQAPNEKLFF.

The chain recombines TRBV5-1 with TRBJ2-1; without DNA, the TCRdb call of TRBD1 cannot be checked. The CDR3 consists of 12 residues. Per the germline V gene, CDR1 is SGHRS and CDR2 is YFSETQ. The CDR3 is CASSFRVNEQFF. The variable domain in full, completed from reference TRBV5-1 and TRBJ2-1, reads KAGVTQTPRYLIKTRGQQVTLSCSPISGHRSVSWYQQTPGQGLQFLFEYFSETQRNKGNFPGRFSGRQFSNSRSEMNVSTLELGDSALYLCASSFRVNEQFFGPGTRLTVL.

The chain couples TRBV27 to TRBJ2-2; TCRdb's D call, TRBD2, is unchecked because there is no DNA. This CDR3 spans 18 amino acids. Germline CDR1 MNHEY, CDR2 SMNVEV (reference sequence). CDR3 protein: CASSLSAGGQLNTGELFF.

V and J are TRBV27 and TRBJ2-1. Germline CDR1 and CDR2: MNHEY and SMNVEV (reference sequence). This CDR3 is 15 amino acids long. This chain's CDR3 is CASSLSISSYNEQFF.

V is TRBV5-1 and J is TRBJ2-4; checking the TCRdb D call of TRBD1 is not possible without DNA. The CDR3 length is 17 residues. CDR1 SGHRS and CDR2 YFSETQ come from the germline V gene. CDR3 loop: CASSLTGGTGSVNIQYF.

The V and J genes are TRBV11-2 and TRBJ2-3; absent DNA, TCRdb's TRBD1 call cannot be checked. The CDR3 consists of 16 residues. Germline-derived CDR1 and CDR2 are SGHAT and FQNNGV. CDR3 loop: CASSLFLAEGEDTQYF.

The V gene is TRBV12-3 or TRBV12-4, the J gene TRBJ1-2; no DNA is available, so the TRBD1 call from TCRdb remains unchecked. CDR3 length equals 13 residues. This CDR3 reads CASIEDGDYGYTF.

This chain connects TRBV7-2 to TRBJ2-3; TCRdb lists TRBD2, though no DNA is available to test this call. The CDR3 runs 16 residues. Germline values: CDR1 SGHTA, CDR2 FQGNSA. The CDR3 sequence: CASSLVGLASSDTQYF.

This chain uses TRBV5-1 with TRBJ2-1; TCRdb's D gene call, TRBD1, goes unchecked for lack of DNA. The CDR3 loop spans 13 amino acids. The germline gives CDR1 SGHRS, CDR2 YFSETQ. CDR3 region: CASSPVTDNEQFF. The variable domain in full, completed from reference TRBV5-1 and TRBJ2-1, reads KAGVTQTPRYLIKTRGQQVTLSCSPISGHRSVSWYQQTPGQGLQFLFEYFSETQRNKGNFPGRFSGRQFSNSRSEMNVSTLELGDSALYLCASSPVTDNEQFFGPGTRLTVL.

This chain joins TRBV6-5 and TRBJ1-1. The CDR3 sequence is 14 residues long. Germline CDR1 is MNHEY and CDR2 is SVGAGI. CDR3 region: CASSNLEGGTEAFF.